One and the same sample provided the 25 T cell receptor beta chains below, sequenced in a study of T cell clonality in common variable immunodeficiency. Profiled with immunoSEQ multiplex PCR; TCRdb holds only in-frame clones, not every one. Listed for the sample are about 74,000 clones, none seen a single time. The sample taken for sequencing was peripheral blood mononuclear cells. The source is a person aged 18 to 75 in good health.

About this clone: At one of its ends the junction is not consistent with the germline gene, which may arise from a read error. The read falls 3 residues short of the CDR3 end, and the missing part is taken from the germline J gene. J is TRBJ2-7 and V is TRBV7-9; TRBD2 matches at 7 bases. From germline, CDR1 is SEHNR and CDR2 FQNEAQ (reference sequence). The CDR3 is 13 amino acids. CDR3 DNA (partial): TGTTCCAGCAGCTCAAGCGGGGCCTACGAG. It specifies CSSSSSGAYE. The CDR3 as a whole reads CSSSSSGAYEQYF.

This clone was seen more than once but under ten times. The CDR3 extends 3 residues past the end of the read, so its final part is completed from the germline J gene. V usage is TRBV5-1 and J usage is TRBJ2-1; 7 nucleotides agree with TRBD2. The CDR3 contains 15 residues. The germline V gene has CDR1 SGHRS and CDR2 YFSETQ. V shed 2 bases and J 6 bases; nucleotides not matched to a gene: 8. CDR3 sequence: CASSLAGTPPNEQFF. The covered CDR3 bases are TGCGCCAGCAGCTTAGCGGGAACACCACCCAATGAG.

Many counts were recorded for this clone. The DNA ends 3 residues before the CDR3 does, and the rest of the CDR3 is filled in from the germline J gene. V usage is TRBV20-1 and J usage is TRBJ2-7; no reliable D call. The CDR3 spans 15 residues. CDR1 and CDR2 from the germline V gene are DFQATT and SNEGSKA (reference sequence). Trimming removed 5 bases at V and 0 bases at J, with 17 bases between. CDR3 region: CSAAGTVGNSYEQYF. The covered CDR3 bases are TGCAGTGCTGCAGGAACAGTGGGCAACTCCTACGAG.

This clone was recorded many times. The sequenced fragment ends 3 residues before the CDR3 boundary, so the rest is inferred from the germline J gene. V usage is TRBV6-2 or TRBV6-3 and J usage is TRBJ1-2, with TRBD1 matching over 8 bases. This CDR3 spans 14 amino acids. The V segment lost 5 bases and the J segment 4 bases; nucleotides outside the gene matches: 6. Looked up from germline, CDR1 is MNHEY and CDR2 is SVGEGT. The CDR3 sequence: CASSKDRAGYGYTF. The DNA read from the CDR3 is TGTGCCAGCAGTAAGGACAGGGCTGGCTATGGC.

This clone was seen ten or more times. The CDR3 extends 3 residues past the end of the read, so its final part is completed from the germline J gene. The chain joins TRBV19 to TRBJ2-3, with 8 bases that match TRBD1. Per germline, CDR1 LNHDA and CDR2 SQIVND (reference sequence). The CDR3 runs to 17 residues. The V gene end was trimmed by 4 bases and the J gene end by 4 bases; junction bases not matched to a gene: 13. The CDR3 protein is CASSRGFDRGGADTQYF. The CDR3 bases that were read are TGTGCCAGTAGTAGGGGGTTCGACAGGGGTGGAGCAGATACG.

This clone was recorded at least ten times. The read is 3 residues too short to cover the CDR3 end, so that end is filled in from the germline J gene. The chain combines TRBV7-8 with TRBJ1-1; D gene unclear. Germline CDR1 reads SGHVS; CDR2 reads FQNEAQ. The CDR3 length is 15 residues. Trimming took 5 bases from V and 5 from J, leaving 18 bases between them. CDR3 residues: CASSPRAGRDTEAFF. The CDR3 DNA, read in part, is TGTGCCAGCAGCCCCCGGGCTGGGCGGGATACTGAA.

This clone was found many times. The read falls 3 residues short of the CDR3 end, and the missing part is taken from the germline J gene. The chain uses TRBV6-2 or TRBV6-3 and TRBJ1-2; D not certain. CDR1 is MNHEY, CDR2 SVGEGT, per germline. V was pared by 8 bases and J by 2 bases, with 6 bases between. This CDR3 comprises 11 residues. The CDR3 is CASGGNYGYTF. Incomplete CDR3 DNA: TGTGCCAGCGGCGGAAACTATGGC.

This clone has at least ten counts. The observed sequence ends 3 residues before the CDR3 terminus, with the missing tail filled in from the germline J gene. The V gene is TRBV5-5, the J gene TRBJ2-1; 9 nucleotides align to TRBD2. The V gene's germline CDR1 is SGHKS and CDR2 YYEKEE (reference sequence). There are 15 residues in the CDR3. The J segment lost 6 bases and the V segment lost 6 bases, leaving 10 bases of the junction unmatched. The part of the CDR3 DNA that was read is TGTGCCAGCACCCTAAGGGTAGCGGGAGCCAATGAG. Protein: CASTLRVAGANE. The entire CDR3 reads CASTLRVAGANEQFF. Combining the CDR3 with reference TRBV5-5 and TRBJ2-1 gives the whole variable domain DAGVTQSPTHLIKTRGQQVTLRCSPISGHKSVSWYQQVLGQGPQFIFQYYEKEERGRGNFPDRFSARQFPNYSSELNVNALLLGDSALYLCASTLRVAGANEQFFGPGTRLTVL.

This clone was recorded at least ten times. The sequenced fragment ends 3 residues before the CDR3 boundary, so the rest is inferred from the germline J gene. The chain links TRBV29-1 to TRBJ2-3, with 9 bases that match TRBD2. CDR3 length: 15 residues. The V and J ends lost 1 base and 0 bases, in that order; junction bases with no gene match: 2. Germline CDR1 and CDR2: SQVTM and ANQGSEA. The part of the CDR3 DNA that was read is TGCAGCGTTGAAGGACTAGCGGATAGCACAGATACG. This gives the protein CSVEGLADSTDT. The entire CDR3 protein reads CSVEGLADSTDTQYF.

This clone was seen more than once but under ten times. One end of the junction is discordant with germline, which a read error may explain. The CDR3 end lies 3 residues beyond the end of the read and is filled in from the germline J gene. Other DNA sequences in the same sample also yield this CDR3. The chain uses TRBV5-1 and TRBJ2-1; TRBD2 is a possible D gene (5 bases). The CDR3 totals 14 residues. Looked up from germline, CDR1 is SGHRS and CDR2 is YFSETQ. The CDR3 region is CASSLGQRTNEQFF. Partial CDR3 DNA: TGTGCCAGCAGCTTGGGCCAGCGGACGAATGAG. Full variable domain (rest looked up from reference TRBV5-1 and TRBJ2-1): KAGVTQTPRYLIKTRGQQVTLSCSPISGHRSVSWYQQTPGQGLQFLFEYFSETQRNKGNFPGRFSGRQFSNSRSEMNVSTLELGDSALYLCASSLGQRTNEQFFGPGTRLTVL.

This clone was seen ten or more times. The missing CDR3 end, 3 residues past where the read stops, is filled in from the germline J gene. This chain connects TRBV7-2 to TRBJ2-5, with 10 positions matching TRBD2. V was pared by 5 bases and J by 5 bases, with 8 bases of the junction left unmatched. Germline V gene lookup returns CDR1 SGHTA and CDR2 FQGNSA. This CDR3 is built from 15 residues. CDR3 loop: CASSPSSGRRETQYF. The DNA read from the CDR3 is TGTGCCAGCAGCCCGTCTAGCGGGAGACGGGAGACC. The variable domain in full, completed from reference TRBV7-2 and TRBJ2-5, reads GAGVSQSPSNKVTEKGKDVELRCDPISGHTALYWYRQSLGQGLEFLIYFQGNSAPDKSGLPSDRFSAERTGGSVSTLTIQRTQQEDSAVYLCASSPSSGRRETQYFGPGTRLLVL.

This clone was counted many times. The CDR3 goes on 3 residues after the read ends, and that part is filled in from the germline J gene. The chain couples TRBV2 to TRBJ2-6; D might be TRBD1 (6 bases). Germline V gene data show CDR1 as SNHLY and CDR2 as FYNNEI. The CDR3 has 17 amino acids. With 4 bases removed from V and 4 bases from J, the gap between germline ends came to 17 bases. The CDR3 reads CASSVPSQGAGANVLTF. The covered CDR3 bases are TGTGCCAGCAGTGTTCCGTCACAGGGTGCCGGGGCCAACGTC. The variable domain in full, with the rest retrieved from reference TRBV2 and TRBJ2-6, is EPEVTQTPSHQVTQMGQEVILRCVPISNHLYFYWYRQILGQKVEFLVSFYNNEISEKSEIFDDQFSVERPDGSNFTLKIRSTKLEDSAMYFCASSVPSQGAGANVLTFGAGSRLTVL.

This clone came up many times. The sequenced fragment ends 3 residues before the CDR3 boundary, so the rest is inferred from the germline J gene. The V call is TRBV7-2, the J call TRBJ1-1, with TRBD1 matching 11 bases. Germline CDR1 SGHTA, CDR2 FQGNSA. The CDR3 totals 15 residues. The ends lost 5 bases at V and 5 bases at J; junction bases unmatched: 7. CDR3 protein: CASSAGQGDKTEAFF. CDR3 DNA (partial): TGTGCCAGCAGCGCGGGACAGGGGGATAAAACTGAA.

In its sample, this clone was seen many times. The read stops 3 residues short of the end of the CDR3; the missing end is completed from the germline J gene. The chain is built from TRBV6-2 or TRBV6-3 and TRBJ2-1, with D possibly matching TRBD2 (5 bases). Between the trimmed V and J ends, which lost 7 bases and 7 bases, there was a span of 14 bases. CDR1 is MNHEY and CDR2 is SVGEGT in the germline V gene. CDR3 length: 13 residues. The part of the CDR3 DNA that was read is TGTGCCAGCACCAACGGACTCGGGAATGAG. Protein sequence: CASTNGLGNE. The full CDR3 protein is CASTNGLGNEQFF.

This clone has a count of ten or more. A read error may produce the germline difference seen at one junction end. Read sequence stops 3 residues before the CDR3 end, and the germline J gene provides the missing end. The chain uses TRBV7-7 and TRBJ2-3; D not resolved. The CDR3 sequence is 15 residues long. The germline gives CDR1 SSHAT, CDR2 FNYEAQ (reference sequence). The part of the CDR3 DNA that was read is TGTGCTAGCAGCTCCTCTAGACGGCCCACAGATACG. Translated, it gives CASSSSRRPTDT. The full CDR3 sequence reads CASSSSRRPTDTQYF.

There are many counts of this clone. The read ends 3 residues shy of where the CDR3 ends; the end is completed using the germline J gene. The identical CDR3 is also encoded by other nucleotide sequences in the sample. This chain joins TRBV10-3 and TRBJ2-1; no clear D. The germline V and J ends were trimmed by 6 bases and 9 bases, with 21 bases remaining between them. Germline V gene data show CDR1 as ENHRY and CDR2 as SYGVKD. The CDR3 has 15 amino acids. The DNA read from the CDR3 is TGTGCCATCAGCGAAGACTCCATACGTTTGGGTGAG. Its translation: CAISEDSIRLGE. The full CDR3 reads CAISEDSIRLGEQFF.

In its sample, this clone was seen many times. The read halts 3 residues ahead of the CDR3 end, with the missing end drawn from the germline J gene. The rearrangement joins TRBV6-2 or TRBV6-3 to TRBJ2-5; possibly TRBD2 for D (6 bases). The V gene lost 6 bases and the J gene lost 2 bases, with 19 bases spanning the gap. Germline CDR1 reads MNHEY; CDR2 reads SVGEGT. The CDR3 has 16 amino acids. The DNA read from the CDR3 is TGTGCCAGCAGCCCACCCGCGACTAGGGGACAAGAGACC. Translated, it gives CASSPPATRGQET. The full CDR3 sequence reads CASSPPATRGQETQYF.

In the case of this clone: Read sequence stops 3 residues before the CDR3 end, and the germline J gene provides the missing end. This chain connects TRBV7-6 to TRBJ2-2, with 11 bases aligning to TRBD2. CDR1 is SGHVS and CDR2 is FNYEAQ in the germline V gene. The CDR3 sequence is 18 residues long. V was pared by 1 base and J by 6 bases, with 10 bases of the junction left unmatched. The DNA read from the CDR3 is TGTGCCAGCAGCTTAGTACAAACTAGCGGGAGCGGAGCCGGGGAG. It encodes CASSLVQTSGSGAGE. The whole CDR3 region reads CASSLVQTSGSGAGELFF.

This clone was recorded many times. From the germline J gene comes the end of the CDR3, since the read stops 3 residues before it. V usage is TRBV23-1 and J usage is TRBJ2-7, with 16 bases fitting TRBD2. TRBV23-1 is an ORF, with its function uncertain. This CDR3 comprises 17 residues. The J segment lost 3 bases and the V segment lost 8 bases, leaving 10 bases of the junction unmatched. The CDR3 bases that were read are TGCGCCAGCCCGCTTGGGACTAGCGGGAGGGTAAGCTACGAG. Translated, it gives CASPLGTSGRVSYE. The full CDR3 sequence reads CASPLGTSGRVSYEQYF.

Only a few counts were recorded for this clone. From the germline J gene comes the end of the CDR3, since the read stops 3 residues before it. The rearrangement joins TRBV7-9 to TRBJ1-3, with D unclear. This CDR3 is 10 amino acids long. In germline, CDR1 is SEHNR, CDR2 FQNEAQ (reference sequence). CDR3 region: CASSRKGIYF. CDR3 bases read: TGTGCCAGCAGCCGCAAGGGT.

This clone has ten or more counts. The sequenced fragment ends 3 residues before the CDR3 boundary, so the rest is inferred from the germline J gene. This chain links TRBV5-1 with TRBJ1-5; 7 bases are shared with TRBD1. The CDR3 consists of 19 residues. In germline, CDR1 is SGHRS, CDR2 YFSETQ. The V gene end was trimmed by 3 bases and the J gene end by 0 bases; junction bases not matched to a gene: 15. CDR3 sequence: CASSYRILTGSFSNQPQHF. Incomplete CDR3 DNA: TGCGCCAGCAGCTACAGAATTTTGACAGGGAGTTTTAGCAATCAGCCC.

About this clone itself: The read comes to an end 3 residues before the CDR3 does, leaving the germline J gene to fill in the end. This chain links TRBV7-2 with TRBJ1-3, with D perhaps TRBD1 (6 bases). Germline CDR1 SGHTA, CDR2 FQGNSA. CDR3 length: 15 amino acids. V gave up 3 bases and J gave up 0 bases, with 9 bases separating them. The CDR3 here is CASSLDSLSGNTIYF. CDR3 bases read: TGTGCCAGCAGCTTGGACAGTCTCTCTGGAAACACC.

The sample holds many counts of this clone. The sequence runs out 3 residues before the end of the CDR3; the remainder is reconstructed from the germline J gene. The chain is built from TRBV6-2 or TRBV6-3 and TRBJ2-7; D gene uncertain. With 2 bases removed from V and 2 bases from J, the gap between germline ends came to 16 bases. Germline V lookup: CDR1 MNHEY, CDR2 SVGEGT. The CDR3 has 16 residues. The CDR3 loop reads CASSYVSPLFTYEQYF. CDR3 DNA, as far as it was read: TGTGCCAGCAGTTACGTGTCTCCTCTCTTTACCTACGAG.

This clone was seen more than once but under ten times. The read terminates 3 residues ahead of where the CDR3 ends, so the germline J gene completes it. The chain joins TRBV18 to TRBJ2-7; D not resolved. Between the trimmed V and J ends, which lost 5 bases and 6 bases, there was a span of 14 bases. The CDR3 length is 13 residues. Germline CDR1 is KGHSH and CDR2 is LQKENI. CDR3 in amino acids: CASSILETGEQYF. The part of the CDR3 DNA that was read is TGTGCCAGCTCAATTTTAGAAACGGGCGAG. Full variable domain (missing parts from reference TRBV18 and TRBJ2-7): NAGVMQNPRHLVRRRGQEARLRCSPMKGHSHVYWYRQLPEEGLKFMVYLQKENIIDESGMPKERFSAEFPKEGPSILRIQQVVRGDSAAYFCASSILETGEQYFGPGTRLTVT.

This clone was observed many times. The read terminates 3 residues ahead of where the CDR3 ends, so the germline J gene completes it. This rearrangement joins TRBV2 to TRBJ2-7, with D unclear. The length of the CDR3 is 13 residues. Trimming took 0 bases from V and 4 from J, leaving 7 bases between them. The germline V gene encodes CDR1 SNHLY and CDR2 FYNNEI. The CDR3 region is CASSEANNYEQYF. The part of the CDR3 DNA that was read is TGTGCCAGCAGTGAAGCGAACAATTACGAG.